Shown below are 22 T cell receptor beta chains from a single sample sequenced in a study of CD8 T cells in ankylosing spondylitis. TCRdb re-called the 5' RACE reads through MiXCR, storing one row per CDR3 protein. The sample has 150,000 to 200,000 distinct CDR3 sequences; 15% to 20% are singletons. Sequenced material: blood, either unsorted or a sorted T cell fraction (not recorded which). These TCRs come from a male donor aged 5-30 years with ankylosing spondylitis or in good health (not recorded which).

The sample holds many counts of this clonotype. The CDR3 loop reads CATSRSSSGPGYTF. The CDR3 nucleotides are TGTGCCACCAGCAGATCCTCTTCAGGCCCTGGCTACACCTTC. This sequence joins TRBV15 and TRBJ1-2; D is unclear. Germline CDR1 LNHNV, CDR2 YYDKDF (reference sequence). Trimming stripped 2 bases from V and 7 bases from J, with 14 bases between. This CDR3 is built from 14 residues.

The V call is TRBV6-2 or TRBV6-3, the J call TRBJ2-7, with TRBD1 matching 7 bases. With V trimmed by 0 bases and J by 5 bases, 10 bases remained unmatched. The CDR3 spans 16 residues. Germline CDR1 and CDR2: MNHEY and SVGEGT. The CDR3 DNA is TGTGCCAGCAGTTACTCGTTTGACAGGGTGAGGGACGAGCAGTACTTC. It codes for CASSYSFDRVRDEQYF.

At least ten counts were recorded for this clonotype. The V gene is TRBV2, the J gene TRBJ2-1, with D perhaps matching TRBD1 (5 bases). From germline, CDR1 is SNHLY and CDR2 FYNNEI. The germline V and J ends were trimmed by 3 bases and 12 bases, with 12 bases remaining between them. CDR3 size: 12 residues. CDR3: CASSEGPIGQFF. Here the CDR3 DNA reads TGTGCCAGCAGTGAGGGGCCTATTGGGCAGTTCTTC.

This chain links TRBV7-9 with TRBJ2-2, with 8 bases aligning to TRBD2. Germline values: CDR1 SEHNR, CDR2 FQNEAQ (reference sequence). V dropped 5 bases and J dropped 6; count of bases not matched to a gene: 5. This CDR3 spans 14 amino acids. CDR3 protein: CASSVVAGSGELFF. Here the CDR3 DNA reads TGTGCCAGCAGCGTGGTAGCGGGATCCGGGGAGCTGTTTTTT.

This clonotype was observed many times. The chain joins TRBV20-1 to TRBJ1-6; unclear D gene. This CDR3 has 16 amino acids. The germline V and J ends were trimmed by 3 bases and 7 bases, with 19 bases remaining between them. Per the germline V gene, CDR1 is DFQATT and CDR2 is SNEGSKA (reference sequence). CDR3 region: CSASLRWGASNSPLHF. As DNA, the CDR3 is TGCAGTGCTAGCCTTCGGTGGGGAGCGTCCAATTCACCCCTCCACTTT.

This clonotype appeared many times. This chain joins TRBV13 and TRBJ1-2; unclear D gene. This CDR3 region has 12 residues. V lost 2 bases, J lost 8 bases, and 9 bases lay in between. Germline CDR1 is PRHDT and CDR2 is FYEKMQ (reference sequence). In DNA form, the CDR3 reads TGTGCCAGCAGCTTAACTCGCTCCGGCTACACCTTC. Its protein product is CASSLTRSGYTF.

This chain uses TRBV28 with TRBJ1-1; no reliable D call. The CDR3 totals 13 residues. Germline CDR1 and CDR2: MDHEN and SYDVKM. The V gene lost 8 bases and the J gene lost 0 bases, with 10 bases spanning the gap. The CDR3 protein is CASGPIMNTEAFF. As DNA, the CDR3 is TGTGCCAGCGGGCCCATAATGAACACTGAAGCTTTCTTT.

The sample holds many counts of this clonotype. V gene TRBV5-1 combines with J gene TRBJ1-5, with 11 bases that match TRBD1. There are 15 residues in the CDR3. The V and J ends lost 4 bases and 6 bases, in that order; junction bases with no gene match: 6. Per germline, CDR1 SGHRS and CDR2 YFSETQ. The CDR3, as DNA: TGCGCCAGCAGCGCAGGACAGGGGGCAAGTCAGCCCCAGCATTTT. Protein: CASSAGQGASQPQHF.

Many counts were recorded for this clonotype. V is TRBV6-2 or TRBV6-3 and J is TRBJ2-5; weak D call: TRBD2 (6 bases). The CDR3 totals 15 residues. With 5 bases removed from V and 4 bases from J, the gap between germline ends came to 17 bases. CDR1 is MNHEY, CDR2 SVGEGT, per germline. CDR3 amino acids: CASSLGGRRGETQYF. The CDR3 nucleotides read TGTGCCAGCAGTCTAGGAGGGAGGAGGGGAGAGACCCAGTACTTC.

In this sample, this clonotype turned up many times. This rearrangement joins TRBV5-1 to TRBJ2-2; no clear D. The CDR3 length is 15 residues. V was pared by 2 bases and J by 1 base, with 9 bases between. Germline V CDR1 and CDR2: SGHRS, YFSETQ. The CDR3 DNA is TGCGCCAGCAGCTTTATCCCAGGGAACACCGGGGAGCTGTTTTTT. Residues: CASSFIPGNTGELFF.

This clonotype showed up many times. V usage is TRBV12-3 or TRBV12-4 and J usage is TRBJ2-6; 8 positions match TRBD1. The CDR3 sequence is 15 residues long. The V and J ends lost 6 bases and 3 bases, in that order; junction bases with no gene match: 4. This CDR3 reads CASSSTGDGANVLTF. The CDR3 DNA reads as TGTGCCAGCAGCTCGACAGGGGATGGGGCCAACGTCCTGACTTTC.

At least ten counts were recorded for this clonotype. V gene TRBV2 combines with J gene TRBJ1-2; no clear D gene. From germline, CDR1 is SNHLY and CDR2 FYNNEI. V gave up 9 bases and J gave up 6 bases, with 14 bases separating them. This CDR3 spans 12 amino acids. The CDR3 sequence: CASKGFRDGYTF. CDR3 DNA: TGTGCCAGTAAGGGCTTCCGAGATGGCTACACCTTC.

The table lists this clonotype with many counts. V and J are TRBV7-9 and TRBJ1-5; D is unresolved. Trimming left V 0 bases short and J 8 bases short, with 14 bases between. The CDR3 is made up of 15 amino acids. From germline, CDR1 is SEHNR and CDR2 FQNEAQ (reference sequence). In DNA, the CDR3 is TGTGCCAGCAGCTTAGCCGGGCCGACGATTGAGCCCCAGCATTTT. Protein product: CASSLAGPTIEPQHF.

This clonotype came up many times. The chain uses TRBV30 and TRBJ1-1; no clear D gene. This CDR3 comprises 11 residues. V lost 3 bases and J 6 bases, leaving 8 bases between the germline ends. The V gene's germline CDR1 is GTSNPN and CDR2 SVGIG (reference sequence). The CDR3 sequence: CAWSLWAEAFF. The CDR3 DNA sequence: TGTGCCTGGAGCTTGTGGGCTGAAGCTTTCTTT.

This clonotype was picked up many times. The J gene is TRBJ2-7, the V gene TRBV7-8, with D maybe TRBD2 (5 bases). V dropped 5 bases and J dropped 6 bases, with 11 bases sitting between them. This CDR3 has 12 amino acids. The germline gives CDR1 SGHVS, CDR2 FQNEAQ. CDR3 coding DNA: TGTGCCAGCAGCAAACTAGATCGCGAGCAGTACGTC. Translating it yields CASSKLDREQYV.

Ten or more counts support this clonotype. The chain is built from TRBV7-9 and TRBJ2-5; 11 nucleotides align to TRBD2. This CDR3 region has 13 residues. The V gene's germline CDR1 is SEHNR and CDR2 FQNEAQ (reference sequence). J gave up 5 bases and V 7 bases, and 3 bases lay outside the gene matches. Written as DNA, the CDR3 is TGTGCCAGCATAGCGGGAGGGCATGAGACCCAGTACTTC. This encodes CASIAGGHETQYF.

This chain joins TRBV30 and TRBJ1-5, with unresolved D. There are 16 residues in the CDR3. The germline V and J ends were trimmed by 2 bases and 0 bases, with 14 bases remaining between them. The germline V gene encodes CDR1 GTSNPN and CDR2 SVGIG (reference sequence). The CDR3 sequence: CAWSSSIQYSNQPQHF. The CDR3 DNA reads TGTGCCTGGAGTTCGTCGATCCAATATAGCAATCAGCCCCAGCATTTT.

This clonotype was picked up many times. This sequence joins TRBV7-8 and TRBJ2-3, with TRBD2 as a possible D gene (6 bases). V was shortened by 5 bases and J by 0 bases, with 15 bases between the two germline ends. The CDR3 loop spans 16 amino acids. CDR1 is SGHVS, CDR2 FQNEAQ, per germline. CDR3 amino acids: CASSPFSGTSTDTQYF. The CDR3 DNA reads as TGTGCCAGCAGCCCGTTTAGCGGTACTAGCACAGATACGCAGTATTTT.

Many counts were recorded for this clonotype. This chain uses TRBV12-3 or TRBV12-4 with TRBJ2-2; the match to TRBD2 covers 7 bases. The CDR3 has 14 amino acids. Trimming took 4 bases from V and 9 from J; bases not matched to a gene: 8. The CDR3 DNA follows: TGTGCCAGCAGTTCCCCGGCCGGGAGGCGGGAGCTGTTTTTT. Translating it yields CASSSPAGRRELFF.

J is TRBJ2-7 and V is TRBV23-1, with TRBD2 identical over 9 bases. TRBV23-1 is flagged as an ORF with uncertain function. V shed 3 bases, J shed 7 bases, and the junction held 13 bases outside the gene matches. This CDR3 has 16 amino acids. CDR3 DNA sequence: TGCGCCAGCAGTCATATGTTGCGGGAGGGCCTGTGTGAGCAGTACGTC. Encoded protein: CASSHMLREGLCEQYV.

This clonotype was found many times. The chain links TRBV29-1 to TRBJ2-1, with D maybe TRBD2 (5 bases). The germline V gene has CDR1 SQVTM and CDR2 ANQGSEA. The CDR3 covers 12 residues. V was cut by 0 bases and J by 7 bases, with 7 bases left in between. CDR3 sequence reads: CSVEEGGNEQFF. The CDR3 DNA reads TGCAGCGTTGAAGAAGGCGGGAATGAGCAGTTCTTC.

This clonotype was observed at least ten times. The rearrangement links TRBV11-2 to TRBJ1-3; tentatively, D is TRBD1 (6 bases). The germline V gene encodes CDR1 SGHAT and CDR2 FQNNGV. The CDR3 consists of 16 residues. Trimming took 5 bases from V and 4 from J, leaving 18 bases between them. In nucleotides, the CDR3 is TGTGCCAGCAGCCCCGGAGGGGGGATGAGCGGAAACACCATATATTTT. Encoded protein: CASSPGGGMSGNTIYF.